The 27 T cell receptor beta chains listed next were all sequenced from one sample in a study of CD8+CD57+ T cells in acquired aplastic anemia. The TCR beta profiling, which covered VDJ combination and CDR3 sequence, was carried out using genomic DNA as the template. TCRdb reprocessed the reads via MiXCR and lists one record per CDR3 protein. The repertoire includes a few hundred thousand distinct CDR3 sequences, over 60% of them detected once, and about 29% sits in the top ten. Source material: sorted CD4+, CD8+, or CD8+CD57+ T cells (not recorded which) from PBMCs. The receptors were sampled from a human donor in good health.

In regard to this clonotype: A read error is possible here, since a much larger clone lies one base away. The rearrangement joins TRBV27 to TRBJ2-7; D is unclear. The germline CDR1 and CDR2 sequences are MNHEY and SMNVEV (reference sequence). The CDR3 runs 13 residues. V lost 0 bases, J lost 4 bases, and 7 bases lay in between. Written as DNA, the CDR3 is TGTGCCAGCAGTTTATCCCGGGTTTACGAGCAGTACTTC. It is translated as CASSLSRVYEQYF.

The genes are TRBV19 and TRBJ2-7; D gene ambiguous. Between the trimmed V and J ends, which lost 5 bases and 0 bases, there was a span of 11 bases. This CDR3 is built from 14 residues. Per germline, CDR1 LNHDA and CDR2 SQIVND (reference sequence). CDR3 protein: CASSRKFTSYEQYF. In nucleotides, the CDR3 is TGTGCCAGTAGTCGAAAGTTCACCTCCTACGAGCAGTACTTC.

The chain is built from TRBV7-3 and TRBJ2-7; 8 bases align to TRBD1. V shed 2 bases, J shed 13 bases, and the junction held 7 bases outside the gene matches. The CDR3 runs to 12 residues. Germline assignment: CDR1 SGHTA and CDR2 FQGTGA. In DNA, the CDR3 is TGTGCCAGCAGCTTAGATGTAGGACAGGGATACTTC. It yields the protein CASSLDVGQGYF.

This clonotype has ten or more counts. A much larger clone differs from this one at a single base, so this may be a read error. The chain has TRBV10-3 and TRBJ1-2, with D possibly being TRBD1 (5 bases). The CDR3 runs to 14 residues. From germline, CDR1 is ENHRY and CDR2 SYGVKD. V was trimmed by 8 bases and J by 4 bases, leaving 17 bases between them. CDR3 protein: CAIGSGNIVYGYTF. CDR3 nucleotides: TGTGCCATCGGCTCAGGGAACATAGTCTATGGCTACACCTTC.

The sample holds many counts of this clonotype. The rearrangement links TRBV25-1 to TRBJ2-2, with D uncertain. Germline CDR1 is MGHDK and CDR2 is SYGVNS. This CDR3 spans 14 amino acids. V lost 3 bases and J 2 bases, leaving 7 bases between the germline ends. CDR3 sequence (DNA): TGTGCCAGCAGTGAGAGGTCCAACACCGGGGAGCTGTTTTTT. Its protein product is CASSERSNTGELFF.

The rearrangement uses TRBV19 and TRBJ1-2; D not resolved. CDR1 is LNHDA and CDR2 is SQIVND in the germline V gene (reference sequence). This CDR3 contains 11 residues. Deletions cut 10 bases from V and 8 bases from J, with 14 bases between. The CDR3 bases are TGTGCCACCAATGAAGCGGGGGGCTACACCTTC. It yields the protein CATNEAGGYTF.

This clonotype was observed many times. The chain couples TRBV4-2 to TRBJ1-4; 10 bases agree with TRBD1. The germline CDR1 and CDR2 sequences are LGHNA and YNFKEQ. CDR3 length equals 15 residues. J gave up 6 bases and V 4 bases, and 5 bases lay outside the gene matches. CDR3 nucleotides: TGTGCCAGCAGCCCCTTGGACAGGGGGGATGAAAAACTGTTTTTT. It codes for CASSPLDRGDEKLFF.

The chain carries TRBV28 and TRBJ2-1; D tentatively reads TRBD1 or TRBD2 (5 bases each). Germline V gene data show CDR1 as MDHEN and CDR2 as SYDVKM. The CDR3 sequence is 15 residues long. The ends were cut back, 2 bases at V and 3 bases at J, with 11 bases in the middle. The CDR3 loop reads CASSLEGTDYNEQFF. CDR3 coding DNA: TGTGCCAGCAGTTTAGAGGGGACGGACTACAATGAGCAGTTCTTC.

V is TRBV29-1 and J is TRBJ2-3; D ambiguous. V lost 7 bases, J lost 7 bases, and 9 bases lay in between. This CDR3 has 10 amino acids. Germline V gene data show CDR1 as SQVTM and CDR2 as ANQGSEA. CDR3 sequence: CSAGENTQYF. CDR3 coding DNA: TGCAGCGCTGGCGAAAATACGCAGTATTTT.

This clonotype occurred a few times. V is TRBV5-6 and J is TRBJ1-1; no reliable D call. CDR1 SGHDT and CDR2 YYEEEE come from the germline V gene. The CDR3 is 13 residues long. Trimming cost V 0 bases and J 0 bases, with 3 bases left between them. In nucleotides, the CDR3 is TGTGCCAGCAGCTTGGAGATGAACACTGAAGCTTTCTTT. It yields the protein CASSLEMNTEAFF.

This rearrangement joins TRBV7-6 to TRBJ1-6; 9 bases fit TRBD1. The CDR3 length is 14 residues. Germline V gene sequence: CDR1 SGHVS, CDR2 FNYEAQ. After removal of 5 bases from V and 8 bases from J, the junction contained 4 bases not matched to a gene. CDR3 coding DNA: TGTGCCAGCAGCCGGGGACAGGGAGATTCACCCCTCCACTTT. This translates into CASSRGQGDSPLHF.

The CDR3 loop is CSARGTGDEQFF. In DNA, the CDR3 is TGCAGTGCTAGGGGGACAGGGGATGAGCAGTTCTTC. The gene calls are TRBV20-1 and TRBJ2-1; 10 bases match TRBD1. V dropped 3 bases and J dropped 8; count of bases not matched to a gene: 1. This CDR3 spans 12 amino acids. Germline assignment: CDR1 DFQATT and CDR2 SNEGSKA (reference sequence).

The genes are TRBV20-1 and TRBJ1-1; D uncertain. V gave up 1 base and J gave up 3 bases, with 6 bases separating them. This CDR3 is 12 amino acids long. From germline, CDR1 is DFQATT and CDR2 SNEGSKA (reference sequence). CDR3 bases: TGCAGTGCTAGAGTGGGTGACACTGAAGCTTTCTTT. It codes for CSARVGDTEAFF.

This clonotype occurred a few times. The J gene is TRBJ1-2, the V gene TRBV6-6; TRBD1 agrees at 7 bases. The CDR3 consists of 11 residues. V shed 5 bases, J shed 7 bases, and the junction held 1 base outside the gene matches. CDR1 and CDR2 from the germline V gene are MNHNY and SVGAGI (reference sequence). The CDR3 sequence: CASSGDSGYTF. Written as DNA, the CDR3 is TGTGCCAGCAGTGGGGACAGTGGCTACACCTTC.

This clonotype was counted only a few times. The chain carries TRBV27 and TRBJ2-1; 8 bases fit TRBD2. The CDR3 is made up of 16 amino acids. The germline CDR1 and CDR2 sequences are MNHEY and SMNVEV (reference sequence). V was pared by 6 bases and J by 4 bases, with 11 bases of the junction left unmatched. The CDR3 sequence: CASRTSAAGGYNEQFF. The CDR3 bases are TGTGCCAGCAGGACCTCAGCGGCGGGAGGTTACAATGAGCAGTTCTTC.

Details on this clonotype: This CDR3 is missing its conserved last phenylalanine or tryptophan, likely due to a read error. The chain is built from TRBV27 and TRBJ2-1; TRBD2 matches 13 bases. This CDR3 spans 17 amino acids. Germline V gene data show CDR1 as MNHEY and CDR2 as SMNVEV (reference sequence). V lost 4 bases to trimming and J lost 2 bases; unmatched junction nucleotides: 5. The CDR3 is CASSSTSGGAPYNEQFS. CDR3 nucleotides: TGTGCCAGCAGTTCTACTAGCGGGGGGGCCCCCTACAATGAGCAGTTCTCC.

Ten or more counts support this clonotype. This chain's CDR3 is CASSVWGTGELFF. The CDR3 DNA is TGTGCCAGTAGTGTCTGGGGCACCGGGGAGCTGTTTTTT. The chain recombines TRBV19 with TRBJ2-2; D unresolved. The V end was cut by 5 bases, the J end by 4 bases, with 8 bases between. The CDR3 contains 13 residues. Germline CDR1 reads LNHDA; CDR2 reads SQIVND (reference sequence).

This clonotype was counted at least ten times. This chain links TRBV7-3 with TRBJ2-5; TRBD2 matches at 11 bases. CDR1 and CDR2 (germline): SGHTA, FQGTGA. V lost 4 bases to trimming and J lost 5 bases; unmatched junction nucleotides: 6. The CDR3 sequence is 15 residues long. The CDR3 region is CASSSLAGGDETQYF. CDR3 coding DNA: TGTGCCAGCAGCTCGTTAGCGGGGGGGGATGAGACCCAGTACTTC. The whole variable domain, remainder taken from reference TRBV7-3 and TRBJ2-5, is GAGVSQTPSNKVTEKGKYVELRCDPISGHTALYWYRQSLGQGPEFLIYFQGTGAADDSGLPNDRFFAVRPEGSVSTLKIQRTERGDSAVYLCASSSLAGGDETQYFGPGTRLLVL.

V gene TRBV7-8 combines with J gene TRBJ1-1; unclear D gene. V was pared by 0 bases and J by 1 base, with 6 bases between. Germline loops: CDR1 SGHVS, CDR2 FQNEAQ. The CDR3 has 14 residues. CDR3 DNA sequence: TGTGCCAGCAGCTTAGCGCCCAGGAACACTGAAGCTTTCTTT. It translates to CASSLAPRNTEAFF.

The V call is TRBV9, the J call TRBJ2-1, with a weak D call TRBD2 (6 bases). V was cut by 3 bases and J by 7 bases, with 20 bases left in between. The length of the CDR3 is 16 residues. Germline V gene sequence: CDR1 SGDLS, CDR2 YYNGEE. The chain's CDR3 is CASSAGGDPGWNEQFF. As DNA, the CDR3 is TGTGCCAGCAGCGCTGGAGGGGACCCTGGGTGGAATGAGCAGTTCTTC.

There are many counts of this clonotype. The V gene is TRBV2, the J gene TRBJ1-5, with 8 bases lining up with TRBD1. The J segment lost 2 bases and the V segment lost 6 bases, leaving 15 bases of the junction unmatched. This CDR3 spans 18 amino acids. Germline V gives CDR1 SNHLY, CDR2 FYNNEI. For the CDR3, the DNA is TGTGCCAGCAGGCTCTACAGGACAGGGAGTAGCGGCAATCAGCCCCAGCATTTT. Its translation is CASRLYRTGSSGNQPQHF.

The sample holds one count of this clonotype. The gene calls are TRBV7-2 and TRBJ2-3, with D hard to call. This CDR3 contains 14 residues. Trimming removed 2 bases from V and 4 bases from J, with 10 bases in between. CDR1 and CDR2 from the germline V gene are SGHTA and FQGNSA. CDR3 region: CASSLLQVPDTQYF. The CDR3 DNA reads TGTGCCAGCAGCTTATTACAAGTGCCAGATACGCAGTATTTT.

The chain joins TRBV7-9 to TRBJ1-5; 8 bases are shared with TRBD1. The V and J ends lost 0 bases and 2 bases, in that order; junction bases with no gene match: 3. The CDR3 loop spans 16 amino acids. The germline CDR1 and CDR2 sequences are SEHNR and FQNEAQ (reference sequence). The CDR3 spells CASSLALTGGNQPQHF. Written as DNA, the CDR3 is TGTGCCAGCAGCTTAGCCTTGACAGGGGGCAATCAGCCCCAGCATTTT.

The V and J genes are TRBV19 and TRBJ1-1; 7 nucleotides align to TRBD1. CDR1 is LNHDA, CDR2 SQIVND, per germline (reference sequence). The ends lost 7 bases at V and 5 bases at J; junction bases unmatched: 10. There are 14 residues in the CDR3. The CDR3 spells CASTIRDRGTEAFF. CDR3 coding DNA: TGTGCCAGTACCATTAGGGACAGAGGGACTGAAGCTTTCTTT. Full variable domain (outside the CDR3, taken from reference TRBV19 and TRBJ1-1): DGGITQSPKYLFRKEGQNVTLSCEQNLNHDAMYWYRQDPGQGLRLIYYSQIVNDFQKGDIAEGYSVSREKKESFPLTVTSAQKNPTAFYLCASTIRDRGTEAFFGQGTRLTVV.

The chain is built from TRBV4-2 and TRBJ1-6; 7 bases align to TRBD1. Germline trimming cut 1 base from V and 8 bases from J; bases unmatched to any gene: 8. The CDR3 runs to 16 residues. The germline CDR1 and CDR2 sequences are LGHNA and YNFKEQ. The CDR3 is CASSQGRDRVYSPLHF. The CDR3 nucleotides read TGTGCCAGCAGCCAAGGTAGAGACAGGGTTTATTCACCCCTCCACTTT.

In its sample, this clonotype was seen once. V and J are TRBV5-1 and TRBJ1-1, with 8 bases fitting TRBD1. Germline assignment: CDR1 SGHRS and CDR2 YFSETQ. V was clipped by 0 bases and J by 0 bases; unmatched bases: 7. The CDR3 has 17 residues. The chain's CDR3 is CASSLVYRGTMNTEAFF. The DNA of the CDR3 is TGCGCCAGCAGCTTGGTGTACAGGGGGACCATGAACACTGAAGCTTTCTTT.

This clonotype was counted ten times or more. The chain links TRBV9 to TRBJ2-7, with no clear D. Germline V gene sequence: CDR1 SGDLS, CDR2 YYNGEE. This CDR3 is 14 amino acids long. Trimming cost V 0 bases and J 4 bases, with 11 bases left between them. DNA for the CDR3: TGTGCCAGCAGCGTAGACTTCTTAAGTTACGAGCAGTACTTC. This encodes CASSVDFLSYEQYF. Together with reference TRBV9 and TRBJ2-7, the CDR3 gives the full variable domain: DSGVTQTPKHLITATGQRVTLRCSPRSGDLSVYWYQQSLDQGLQFLIQYYNGEERAKGNILERFSAQQFPDLHSELNLSSLELGDSALYFCASSVDFLSYEQYFGPGTRLTVT.